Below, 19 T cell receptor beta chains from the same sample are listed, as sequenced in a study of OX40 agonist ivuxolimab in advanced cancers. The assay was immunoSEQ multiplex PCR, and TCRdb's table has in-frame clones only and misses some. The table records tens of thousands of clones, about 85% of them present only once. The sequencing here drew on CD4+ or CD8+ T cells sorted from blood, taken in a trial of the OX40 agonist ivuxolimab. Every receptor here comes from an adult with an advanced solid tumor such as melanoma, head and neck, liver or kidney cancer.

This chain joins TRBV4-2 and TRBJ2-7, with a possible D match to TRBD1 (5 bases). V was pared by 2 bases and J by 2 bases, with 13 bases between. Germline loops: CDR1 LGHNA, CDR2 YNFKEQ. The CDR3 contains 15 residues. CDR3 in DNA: TGTGCCAGCAGCCAAACAGACAGTCCCGCCTACGAGCAGTACTTC. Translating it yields CASSQTDSPAYEQYF.

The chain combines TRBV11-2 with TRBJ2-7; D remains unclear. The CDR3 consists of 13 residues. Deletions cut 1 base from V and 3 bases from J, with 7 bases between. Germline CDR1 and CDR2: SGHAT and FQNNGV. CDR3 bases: TGTGCCAGCAGCTTAGGGCCGCTCTACGAGCAGTACTTC. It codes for CASSLGPLYEQYF.

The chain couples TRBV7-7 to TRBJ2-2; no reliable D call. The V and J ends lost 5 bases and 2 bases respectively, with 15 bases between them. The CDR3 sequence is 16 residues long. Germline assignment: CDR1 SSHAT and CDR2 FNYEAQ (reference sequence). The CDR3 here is CASSPLGPGNTGELFF. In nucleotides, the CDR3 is TGTGCCAGCAGCCCGCTCGGGCCTGGCAACACCGGGGAGCTGTTTTTT.

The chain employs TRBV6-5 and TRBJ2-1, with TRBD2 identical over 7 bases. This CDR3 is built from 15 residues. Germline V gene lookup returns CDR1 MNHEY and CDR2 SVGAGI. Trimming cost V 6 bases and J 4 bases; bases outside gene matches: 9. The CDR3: CASRDEAGTYNEQFF. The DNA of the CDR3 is TGTGCCAGCAGGGACGAAGCGGGGACGTACAATGAGCAGTTCTTC.

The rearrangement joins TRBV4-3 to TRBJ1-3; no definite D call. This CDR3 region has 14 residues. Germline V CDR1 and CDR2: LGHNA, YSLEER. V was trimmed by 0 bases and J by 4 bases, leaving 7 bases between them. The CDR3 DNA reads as TGCGCCAGCAGCCAAGACCACGACGGAAACACCATATATTTT. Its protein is CASSQDHDGNTIYF.

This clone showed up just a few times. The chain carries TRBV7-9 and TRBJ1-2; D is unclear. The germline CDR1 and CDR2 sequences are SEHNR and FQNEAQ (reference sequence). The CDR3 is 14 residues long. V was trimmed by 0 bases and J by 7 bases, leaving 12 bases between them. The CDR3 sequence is CASSLASPLGGYTF. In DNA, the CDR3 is TGTGCCAGCAGCTTAGCGTCCCCCCTGGGTGGCTACACCTTC.

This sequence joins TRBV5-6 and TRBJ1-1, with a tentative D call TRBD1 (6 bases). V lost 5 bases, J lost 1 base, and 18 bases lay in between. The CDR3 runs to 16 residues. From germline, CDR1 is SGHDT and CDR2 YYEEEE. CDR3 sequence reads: CASSFRLQGGNTEAFF. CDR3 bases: TGTGCCAGCAGTTTTCGTTTACAGGGTGGGAACACTGAAGCTTTCTTT.

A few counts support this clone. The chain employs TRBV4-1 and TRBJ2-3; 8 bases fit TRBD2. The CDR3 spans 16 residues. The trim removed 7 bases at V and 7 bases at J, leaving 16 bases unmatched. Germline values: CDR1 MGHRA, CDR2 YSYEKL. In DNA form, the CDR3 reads TGCGCCAGCAAGTTTGGGCGGGCGGGGGGCAAAAATACGCAGTATTTT. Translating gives CASKFGRAGGKNTQYF.

This CDR3 reads CATDAGNAIQYF. DNA for the CDR3: TGCGCCACCGACGCGGGTAATGCCATTCAGTACTTC. The chain couples TRBV10-2 to TRBJ2-4; D perhaps matches TRBD2 (5 bases). CDR3 length equals 12 residues. From germline, CDR1 is WSHSY and CDR2 SAAADI. V was trimmed by 10 bases and J by 9 bases, leaving 16 bases between them.

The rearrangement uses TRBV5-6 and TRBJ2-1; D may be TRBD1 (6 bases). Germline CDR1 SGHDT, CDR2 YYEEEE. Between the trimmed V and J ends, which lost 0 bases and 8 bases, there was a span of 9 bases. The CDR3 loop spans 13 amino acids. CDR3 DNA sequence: TGTGCCAGCAGCTTGGGGGACAACGATGAGCAGTTCTTC. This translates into CASSLGDNDEQFF.

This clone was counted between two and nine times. The CDR3 here is CASSNRGTEAFF. The DNA for the CDR3 is TGTGCCAGCAGCAATAGGGGGACTGAAGCTTTCTTT. This chain uses TRBV7-9 with TRBJ1-1, with a weak D call TRBD1 (6 bases). CDR1 SEHNR and CDR2 FQNEAQ come from the germline V gene (reference sequence). This CDR3 has 12 amino acids. V shed 5 bases and J shed 5 bases, with 9 bases lying between them.

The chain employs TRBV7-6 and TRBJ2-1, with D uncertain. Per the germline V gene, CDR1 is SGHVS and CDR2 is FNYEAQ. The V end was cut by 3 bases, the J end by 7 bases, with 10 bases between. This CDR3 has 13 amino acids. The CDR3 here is CASSFELRNEQFF. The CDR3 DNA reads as TGTGCCAGCAGCTTCGAGTTGAGGAATGAGCAGTTCTTC.

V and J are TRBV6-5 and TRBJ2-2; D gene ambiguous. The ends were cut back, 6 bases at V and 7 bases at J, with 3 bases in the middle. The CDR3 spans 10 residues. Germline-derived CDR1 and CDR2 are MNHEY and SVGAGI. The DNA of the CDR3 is TGTGCCAGCAGGGACGGGGAGCTGTTTTTT. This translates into CASRDGELFF.

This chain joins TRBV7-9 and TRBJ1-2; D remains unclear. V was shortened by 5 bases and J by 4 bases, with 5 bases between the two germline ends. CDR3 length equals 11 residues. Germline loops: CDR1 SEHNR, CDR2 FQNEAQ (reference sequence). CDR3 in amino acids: CASSESYGYTF. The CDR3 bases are TGTGCCAGCAGCGAGAGCTATGGCTACACCTTC.

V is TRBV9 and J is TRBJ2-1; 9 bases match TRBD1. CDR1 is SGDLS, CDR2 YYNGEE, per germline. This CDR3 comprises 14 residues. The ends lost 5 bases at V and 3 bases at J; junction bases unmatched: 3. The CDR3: CASSAGQGYNEQFF. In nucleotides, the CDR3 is TGTGCCAGCAGTGCGGGACAGGGCTACAATGAGCAGTTCTTC. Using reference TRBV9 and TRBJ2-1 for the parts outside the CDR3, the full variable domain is DSGVTQTPKHLITATGQRVTLRCSPRSGDLSVYWYQQSLDQGLQFLIQYYNGEERAKGNILERFSAQQFPDLHSELNLSSLELGDSALYFCASSAGQGYNEQFFGPGTRLTVL.

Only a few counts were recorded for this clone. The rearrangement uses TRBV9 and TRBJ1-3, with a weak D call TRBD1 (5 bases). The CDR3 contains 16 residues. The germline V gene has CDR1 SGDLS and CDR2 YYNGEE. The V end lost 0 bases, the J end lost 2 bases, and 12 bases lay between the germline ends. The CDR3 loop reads CASSVAGGAAGNTIYF. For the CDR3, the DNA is TGTGCCAGCAGCGTAGCAGGAGGGGCGGCTGGAAACACCATATATTTT.

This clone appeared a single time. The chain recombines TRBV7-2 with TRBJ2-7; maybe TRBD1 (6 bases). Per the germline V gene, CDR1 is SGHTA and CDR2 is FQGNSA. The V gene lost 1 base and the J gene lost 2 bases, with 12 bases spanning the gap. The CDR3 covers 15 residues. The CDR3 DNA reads TGTGCCAGCAGCTTAGTTGCGGACAGAACCTACGAGCAGTACTTC. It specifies CASSLVADRTYEQYF.

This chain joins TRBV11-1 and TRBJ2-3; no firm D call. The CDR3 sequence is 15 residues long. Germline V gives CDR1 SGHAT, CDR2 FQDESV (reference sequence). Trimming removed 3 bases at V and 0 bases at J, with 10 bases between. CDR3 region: CASSFLITSTDTQYF. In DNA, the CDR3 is TGTGCCAGCAGCTTCCTAATCACTAGCACAGATACGCAGTATTTT.

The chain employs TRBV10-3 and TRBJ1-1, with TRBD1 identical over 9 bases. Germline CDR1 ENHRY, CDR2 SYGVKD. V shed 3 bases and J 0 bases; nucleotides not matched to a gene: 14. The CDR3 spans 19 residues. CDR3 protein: CAISDGLKDRGFMNTEAFF. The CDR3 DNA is TGTGCCATCAGTGATGGTCTTAAGGACAGGGGATTCATGAACACTGAAGCTTTCTTT.